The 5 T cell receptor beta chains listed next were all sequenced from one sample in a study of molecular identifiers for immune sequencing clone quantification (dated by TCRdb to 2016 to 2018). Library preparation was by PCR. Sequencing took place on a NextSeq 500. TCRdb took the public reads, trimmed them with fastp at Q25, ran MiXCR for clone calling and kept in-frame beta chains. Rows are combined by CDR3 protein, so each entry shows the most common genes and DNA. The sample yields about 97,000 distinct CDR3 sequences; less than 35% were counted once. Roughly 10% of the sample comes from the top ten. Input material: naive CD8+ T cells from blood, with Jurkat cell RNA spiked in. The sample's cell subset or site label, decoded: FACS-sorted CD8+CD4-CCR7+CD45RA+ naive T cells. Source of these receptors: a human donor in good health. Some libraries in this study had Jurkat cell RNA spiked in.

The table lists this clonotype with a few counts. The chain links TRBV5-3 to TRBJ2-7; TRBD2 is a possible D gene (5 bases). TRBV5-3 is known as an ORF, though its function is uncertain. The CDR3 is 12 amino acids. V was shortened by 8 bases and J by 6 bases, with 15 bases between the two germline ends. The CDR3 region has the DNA TGTGCCAGCAGCGGCGGAACTGGCGAGCAGTACTTC. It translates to CASSGGTGEQYF.

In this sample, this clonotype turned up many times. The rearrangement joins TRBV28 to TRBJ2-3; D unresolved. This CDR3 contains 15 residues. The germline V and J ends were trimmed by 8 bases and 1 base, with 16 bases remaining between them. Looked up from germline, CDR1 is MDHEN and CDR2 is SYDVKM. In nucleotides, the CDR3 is TGTGCCAGCCGCTGGCGCCCCTTAGGCACAGATACGCAGTATTTT. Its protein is CASRWRPLGTDTQYF.

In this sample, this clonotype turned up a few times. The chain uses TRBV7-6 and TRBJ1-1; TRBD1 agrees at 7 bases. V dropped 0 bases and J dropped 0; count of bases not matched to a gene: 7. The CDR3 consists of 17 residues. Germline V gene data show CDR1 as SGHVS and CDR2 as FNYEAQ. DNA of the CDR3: TGTGCCAGCAGCTTAGCGGTCGGAGGGGGCATGAACACTGAAGCTTTCTTT. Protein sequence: CASSLAVGGGMNTEAFF.

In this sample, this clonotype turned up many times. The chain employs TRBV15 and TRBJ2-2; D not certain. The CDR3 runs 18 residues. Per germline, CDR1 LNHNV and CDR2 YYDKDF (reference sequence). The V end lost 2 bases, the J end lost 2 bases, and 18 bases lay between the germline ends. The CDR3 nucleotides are TGTGCCACCAGCAGACAGAGCTGGGAATTTACTAACACCGGGGAGCTGTTTTTT. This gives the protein CATSRQSWEFTNTGELFF.

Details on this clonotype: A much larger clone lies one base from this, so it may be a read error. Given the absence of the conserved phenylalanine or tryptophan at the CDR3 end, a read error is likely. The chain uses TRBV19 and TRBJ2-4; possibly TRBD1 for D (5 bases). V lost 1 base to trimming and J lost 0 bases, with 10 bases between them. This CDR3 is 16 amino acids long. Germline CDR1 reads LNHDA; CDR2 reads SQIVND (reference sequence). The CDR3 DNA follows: TGTGCCAGTAGTATAGGGCAGGGCTTAGCCAAAAACATTCAGTACTAC. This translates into CASSIGQGLAKNIQYY.